This TCR beta chain was observed in a study of T cells after yellow fever vaccination. The wider study: Fractions of low cell number were prepared using SMART-Seq v4 Ultra Low Input.

This CDR3 contains 14 residues. The V end lost 1 base, the J end lost 8 bases, and 12 bases lay between the germline ends. The germline V gene has CDR1 LGHNA and CDR2 YSLEER. A single record per CDR3 protein comes from TCRdb applying MiXCR to the 5' RACE reads. The profile shows 300,000 to 400,000 distinct CDR3 sequences, 8.7% of them singletons. This clonotype occurred many times. The sequence was obtained from a man between 18 and 35 years old who received the YFV17D yellow fever vaccine. This sample comprised PBMCs, obtained on the day of the first yellow fever vaccination. The chain uses TRBV4-3 and TRBJ2-1; tentatively, D is TRBD1 (5 bases). The CDR3 DNA reads as TGCGCCAGCAGCCAAGTGGCTAGGGGCGATGAGCAGTTCTTC. Protein: CASSQVARGDEQFF.